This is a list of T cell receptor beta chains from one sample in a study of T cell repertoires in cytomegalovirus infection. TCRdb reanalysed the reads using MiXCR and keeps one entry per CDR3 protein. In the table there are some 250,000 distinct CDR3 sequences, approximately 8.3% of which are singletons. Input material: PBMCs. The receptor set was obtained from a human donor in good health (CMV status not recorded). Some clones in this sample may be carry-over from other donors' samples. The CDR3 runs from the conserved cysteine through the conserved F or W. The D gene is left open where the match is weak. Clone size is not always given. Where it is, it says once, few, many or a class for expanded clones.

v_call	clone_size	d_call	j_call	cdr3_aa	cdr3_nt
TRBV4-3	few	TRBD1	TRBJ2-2	CASSQGQGPNTGELFF	TGCGCCAGCAGCCAGGGACAGGGGCCAAACACCGGGGAGCTGTTTTTT
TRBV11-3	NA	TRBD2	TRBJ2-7	CASSPGWTSGGEQYF	TGTGCCAGCAGCCCAGGTTGGACTAGCGGGGGCGAGCAGTACTTC
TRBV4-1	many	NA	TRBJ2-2	CASSQDNPTTGELFF	TGCGCCAGCAGCCAAGATAATCCGACCACCGGGGAGCTGTTTTTT
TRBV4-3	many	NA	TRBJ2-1	CASSQAFKGVGPYNEQFF	TGCGCCAGCAGCCAAGCTTTCAAGGGAGTTGGCCCCTACAATGAGCAGTTCTTC
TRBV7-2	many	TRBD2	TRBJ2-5	CASSPRTSGSKKTQYF	TGTGCCAGCAGCCCTCGGACTAGCGGGAGTAAAAAGACCCAGTACTTC
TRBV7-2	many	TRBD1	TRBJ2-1	CASSPGTGGTNEQFF	TGTGCCAGCAGCCCCGGGACAGGCGGCACCAATGAGCAGTTCTTC
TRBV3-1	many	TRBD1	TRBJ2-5	CASSQDAPGTEETQYF	TGTGCCAGCAGCCAAGACGCCCCTGGGACAGAAGAGACCCAGTACTTC
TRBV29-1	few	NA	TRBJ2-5	CSAGGETQYF	TGCAGCGCTGGGGGGGAGACCCAGTACTTC
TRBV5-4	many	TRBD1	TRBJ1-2	CASSLGGDRDRVTF	TGTGCCAGCAGCTTGGGTGGAGACCGGGACAGGGTCACCTTC
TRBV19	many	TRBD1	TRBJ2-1	CASSIKGAKQFF	TGTGCCAGTAGTATAAAGGGGGCAAAGCAGTTCTTC
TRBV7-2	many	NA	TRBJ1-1	CASSLQLPNTEAFF	TGTGCCAGCAGCTTACAACTTCCGAACACTGAAGCTTTCTTT
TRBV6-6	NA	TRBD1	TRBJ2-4	CASSYSTGALNIQYF	TGTGCCAGCAGTTACTCGACAGGGGCGCTAAACATTCAGTACTTC
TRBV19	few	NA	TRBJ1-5	CASRRGEWSNQPQHF	TGTGCCAGTAGAAGGGGGGAGTGGAGCAATCAGCCCCAGCATTTT
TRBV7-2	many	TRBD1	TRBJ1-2	CASSLAGRGKYGYTF	TGTGCCAGCAGCTTAGCGGGCAGGGGGAAATATGGCTACACCTTC
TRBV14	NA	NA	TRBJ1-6	CASSQDFLTISPLHF	TGTGCCAGCAGCCAAGATTTTCTAACAATTTCACCCCTCCACTTT
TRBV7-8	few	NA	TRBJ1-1	CASSLAGGLLDTEAFF	TGTGCCAGCAGCTTAGCCGGGGGGCTTTTGGACACTGAAGCTTTCTTT
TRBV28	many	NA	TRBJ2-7	CASSLPGTKTYEQYF	TGTGCCAGCAGTTTACCCGGGACAAAGACCTACGAGCAGTACTTC
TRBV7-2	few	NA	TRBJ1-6	CASRLGGGNSPLHF	TGTGCCAGCAGATTAGGGGGAGGGAATTCACCCCTCCACTTT
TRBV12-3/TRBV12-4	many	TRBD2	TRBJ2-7	CASSFRGGPSYEQYF	TGTGCCAGCAGTTTTCGCGGGGGGCCCTCCTACGAGCAGTACTTC
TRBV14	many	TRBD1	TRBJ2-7	CASSQVLTGGLYF	TGTGCCAGCAGCCAAGTGCTTACAGGGGGCTTGTACTTC
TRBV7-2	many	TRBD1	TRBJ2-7	CASSSQRTGSEQYF	TGTGCCAGCAGCTCCCAGCGGACAGGGAGCGAGCAGTACTTC
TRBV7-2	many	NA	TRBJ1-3	CASSLARTGGNTIYF	TGTGCCAGCAGCTTAGCTAGGACGGGGGGAAACACCATATATTTT
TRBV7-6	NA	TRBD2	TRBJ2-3	CASSQPGLAITDTQYF	TGTGCCAGCAGTCAACCGGGACTAGCGATCACAGATACGCAGTATTTT
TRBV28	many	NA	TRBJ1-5	CASSLLRGTGNQPQHF	TGTGCCAGCAGTTTATTAAGGGGGACGGGCAATCAGCCCCAGCATTTT
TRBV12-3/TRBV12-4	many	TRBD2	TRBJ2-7	CASSLQSLAGESYEQYF	TGTGCCAGCAGTTTACAGTCACTAGCGGGGGAGTCCTACGAGCAGTACTTC
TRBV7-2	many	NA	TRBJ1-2	CASISGNSVGYTF	TGTGCCAGCATCTCAGGGAATTCGGTAGGCTACACCTTC
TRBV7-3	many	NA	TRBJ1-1	CASSLTDITEAFF	TGTGCCAGCAGCTTAACAGACATTACTGAAGCTTTCTTT